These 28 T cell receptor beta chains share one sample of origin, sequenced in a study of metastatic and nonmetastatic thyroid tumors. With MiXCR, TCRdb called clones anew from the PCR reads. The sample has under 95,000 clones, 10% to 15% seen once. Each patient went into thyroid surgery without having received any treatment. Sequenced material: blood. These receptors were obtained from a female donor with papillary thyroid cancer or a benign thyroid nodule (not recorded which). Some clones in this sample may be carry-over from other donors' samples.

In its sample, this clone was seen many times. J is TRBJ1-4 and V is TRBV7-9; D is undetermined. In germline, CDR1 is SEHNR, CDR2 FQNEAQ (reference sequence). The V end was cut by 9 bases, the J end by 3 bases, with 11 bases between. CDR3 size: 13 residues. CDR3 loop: CASTSPPNEKLFF. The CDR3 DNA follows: TGTGCCAGTACATCACCGCCTAATGAAAAACTGTTTTTT.

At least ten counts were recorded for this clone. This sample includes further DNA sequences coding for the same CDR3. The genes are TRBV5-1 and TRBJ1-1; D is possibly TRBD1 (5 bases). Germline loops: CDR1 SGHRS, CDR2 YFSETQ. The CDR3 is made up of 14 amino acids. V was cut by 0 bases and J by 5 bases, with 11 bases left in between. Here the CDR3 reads CASSLGGVGTEAFF. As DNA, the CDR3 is TGCGCCAGCAGCTTGGGGGGGGTCGGGACTGAAGCTTTCTTT. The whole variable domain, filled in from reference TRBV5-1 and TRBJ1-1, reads KAGVTQTPRYLIKTRGQQVTLSCSPISGHRSVSWYQQTPGQGLQFLFEYFSETQRNKGNFPGRFSGRQFSNSRSEMNVSTLELGDSALYLCASSLGGVGTEAFFGQGTRLTVV.

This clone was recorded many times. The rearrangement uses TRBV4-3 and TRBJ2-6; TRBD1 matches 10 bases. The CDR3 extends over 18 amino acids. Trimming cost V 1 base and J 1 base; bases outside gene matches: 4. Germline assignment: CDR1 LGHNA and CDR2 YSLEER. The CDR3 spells CASSQGGQGVSGANVLTF. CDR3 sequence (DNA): TGCGCCAGCAGCCAAGGAGGACAGGGGGTTTCTGGGGCCAACGTCCTGACTTTC.

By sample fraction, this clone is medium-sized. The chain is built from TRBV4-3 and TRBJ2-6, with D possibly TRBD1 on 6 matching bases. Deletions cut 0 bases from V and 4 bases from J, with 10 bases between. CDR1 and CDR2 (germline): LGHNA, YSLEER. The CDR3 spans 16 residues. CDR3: CASSQDVQGGANVLTF. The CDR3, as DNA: TGCGCCAGCAGCCAAGACGTCCAGGGGGGGGCCAACGTCCTGACTTTC.

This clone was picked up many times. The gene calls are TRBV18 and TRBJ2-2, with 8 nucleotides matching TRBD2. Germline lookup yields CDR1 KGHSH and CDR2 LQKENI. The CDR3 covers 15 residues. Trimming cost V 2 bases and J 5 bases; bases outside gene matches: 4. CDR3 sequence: CASSPLAGRTGELFF. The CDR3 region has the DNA TGTGCCAGCTCACCATTAGCGGGAAGAACCGGGGAGCTGTTTTTT.

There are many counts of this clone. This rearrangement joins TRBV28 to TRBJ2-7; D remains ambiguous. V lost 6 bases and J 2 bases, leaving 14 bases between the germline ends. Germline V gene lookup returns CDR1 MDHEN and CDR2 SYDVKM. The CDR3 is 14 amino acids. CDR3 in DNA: TGTGCCAGCAGCTTAACGCCTCGGGCCTACGAGCAGTACTTC. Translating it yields CASSLTPRAYEQYF.

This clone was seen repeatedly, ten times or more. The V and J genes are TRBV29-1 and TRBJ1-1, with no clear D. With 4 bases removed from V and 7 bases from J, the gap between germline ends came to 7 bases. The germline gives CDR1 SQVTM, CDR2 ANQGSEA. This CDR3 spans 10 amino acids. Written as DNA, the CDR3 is TGCAGCGTTGGTTTGATTGAAGCTTTCTTT. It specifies CSVGLIEAFF.

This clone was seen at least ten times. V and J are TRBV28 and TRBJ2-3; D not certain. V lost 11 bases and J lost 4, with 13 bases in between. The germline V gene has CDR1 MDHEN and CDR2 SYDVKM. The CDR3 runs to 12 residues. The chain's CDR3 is CASRLAPDTQYF. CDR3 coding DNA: TGTGCCTCCAGGCTGGCCCCAGATACGCAGTATTTT.

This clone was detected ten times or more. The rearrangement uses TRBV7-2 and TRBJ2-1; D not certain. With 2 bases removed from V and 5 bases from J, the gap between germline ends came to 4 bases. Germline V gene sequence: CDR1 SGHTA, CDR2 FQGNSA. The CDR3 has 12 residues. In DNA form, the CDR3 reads TGTGCCAGCAGCTTACCAGACAATGAGCAGTTCTTC. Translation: CASSLPDNEQFF.

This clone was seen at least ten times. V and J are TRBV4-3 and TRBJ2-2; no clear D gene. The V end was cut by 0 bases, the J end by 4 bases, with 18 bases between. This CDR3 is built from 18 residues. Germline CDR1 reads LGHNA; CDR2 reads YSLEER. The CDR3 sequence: CASSQDLLGAIGTGELFF. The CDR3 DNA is TGCGCCAGCAGCCAAGATCTCCTCGGTGCGATCGGCACCGGGGAGCTGTTTTTT.

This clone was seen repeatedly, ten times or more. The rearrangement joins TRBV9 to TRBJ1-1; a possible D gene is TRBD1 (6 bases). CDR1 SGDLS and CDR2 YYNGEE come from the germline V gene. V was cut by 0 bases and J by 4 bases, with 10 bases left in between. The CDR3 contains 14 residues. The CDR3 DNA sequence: TGTGCCAGCAGCGTAGCTAAAGGGGGCACTGAAGCTTTCTTT. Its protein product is CASSVAKGGTEAFF.

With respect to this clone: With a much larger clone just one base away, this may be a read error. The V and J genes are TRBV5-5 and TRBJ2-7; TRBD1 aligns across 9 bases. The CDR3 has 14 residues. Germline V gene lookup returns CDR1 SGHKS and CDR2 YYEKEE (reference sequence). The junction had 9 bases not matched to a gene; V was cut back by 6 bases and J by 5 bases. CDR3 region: CASISWTGAHEQYF. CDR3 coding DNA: TGTGCCAGCATCTCCTGGACAGGGGCCCACGAGCAGTACTTC. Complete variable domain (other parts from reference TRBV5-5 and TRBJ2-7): DAGVTQSPTHLIKTRGQQVTLRCSPISGHKSVSWYQQVLGQGPQFIFQYYEKEERGRGNFPDRFSARQFPNYSSELNVNALLLGDSALYLCASISWTGAHEQYFGPGTRLTVT.

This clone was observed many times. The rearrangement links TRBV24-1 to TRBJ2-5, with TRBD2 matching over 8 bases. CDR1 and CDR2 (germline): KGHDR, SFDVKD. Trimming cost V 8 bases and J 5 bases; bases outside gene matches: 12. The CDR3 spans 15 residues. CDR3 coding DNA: TGTGCCACCATACGGACTAGCCTACAAAGGGAGACCCAGTACTTC. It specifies CATIRTSLQRETQYF.

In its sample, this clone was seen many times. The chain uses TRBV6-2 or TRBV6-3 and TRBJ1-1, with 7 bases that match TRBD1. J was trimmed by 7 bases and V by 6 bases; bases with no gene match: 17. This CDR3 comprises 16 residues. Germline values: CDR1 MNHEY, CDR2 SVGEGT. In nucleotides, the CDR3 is TGTGCCAGCAGCCTACAGGGGCGCACCGTTAGGATTGAAGCTTTCTTT. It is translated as CASSLQGRTVRIEAFF.

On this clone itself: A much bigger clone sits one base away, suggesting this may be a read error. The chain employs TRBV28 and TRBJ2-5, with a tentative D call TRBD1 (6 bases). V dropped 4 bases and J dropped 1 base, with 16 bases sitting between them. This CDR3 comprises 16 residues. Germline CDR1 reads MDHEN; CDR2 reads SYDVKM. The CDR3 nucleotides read TGTGCCAGCAGTTCCCCCAGGACAGCCATCCAAGAGACCCAGTACTTC. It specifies CASSSPRTAIQETQYF.

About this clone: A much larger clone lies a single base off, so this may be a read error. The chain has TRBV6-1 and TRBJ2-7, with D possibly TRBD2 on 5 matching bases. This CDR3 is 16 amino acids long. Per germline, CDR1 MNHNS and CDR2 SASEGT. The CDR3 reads CVSSVRRNSSSYEQYF. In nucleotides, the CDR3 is TGTGTCAGCAGTGTACGGAGGAATTCGTCCTCCTACGAGCAGTACTTC.

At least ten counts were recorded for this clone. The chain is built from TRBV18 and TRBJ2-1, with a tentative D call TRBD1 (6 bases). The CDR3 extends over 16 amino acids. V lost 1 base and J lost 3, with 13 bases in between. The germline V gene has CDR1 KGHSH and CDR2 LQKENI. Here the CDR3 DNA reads TGTGCCAGCTCACCACGGGAGACAGGCTTCTACAATGAGCAGTTCTTC. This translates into CASSPRETGFYNEQFF.

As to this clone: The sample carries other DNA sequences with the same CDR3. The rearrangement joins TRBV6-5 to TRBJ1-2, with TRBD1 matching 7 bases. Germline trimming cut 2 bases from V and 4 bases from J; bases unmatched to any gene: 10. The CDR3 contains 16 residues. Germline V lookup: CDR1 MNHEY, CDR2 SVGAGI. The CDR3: CASSYLRTGGSYGYTF. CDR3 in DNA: TGTGCCAGCAGTTACCTTCGGACAGGTGGAAGCTATGGCTACACCTTC.

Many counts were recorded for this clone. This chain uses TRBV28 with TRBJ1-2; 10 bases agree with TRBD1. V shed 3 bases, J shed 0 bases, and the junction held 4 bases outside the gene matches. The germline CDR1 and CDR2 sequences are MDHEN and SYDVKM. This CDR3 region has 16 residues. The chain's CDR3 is CASSLTGGPANYGYTF. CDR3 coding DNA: TGTGCCAGCAGTTTGACAGGGGGCCCAGCTAACTATGGCTACACCTTC.

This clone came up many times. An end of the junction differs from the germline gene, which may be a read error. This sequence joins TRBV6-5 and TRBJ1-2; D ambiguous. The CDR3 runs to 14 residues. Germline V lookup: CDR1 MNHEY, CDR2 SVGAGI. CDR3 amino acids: CASSNSMGLGGYTF. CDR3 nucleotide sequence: TGTGCCAGCAGTAACTCCATGGGGTTGGGAGGCTACACCTTC.

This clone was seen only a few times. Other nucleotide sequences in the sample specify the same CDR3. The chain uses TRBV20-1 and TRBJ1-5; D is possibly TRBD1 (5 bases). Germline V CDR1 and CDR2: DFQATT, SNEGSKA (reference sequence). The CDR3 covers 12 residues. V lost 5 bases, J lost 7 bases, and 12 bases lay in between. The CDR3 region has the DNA TGCAGTGCTGCAACAGGCTTCCAGCCCCAGCATTTT. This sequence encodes CSAATGFQPQHF.

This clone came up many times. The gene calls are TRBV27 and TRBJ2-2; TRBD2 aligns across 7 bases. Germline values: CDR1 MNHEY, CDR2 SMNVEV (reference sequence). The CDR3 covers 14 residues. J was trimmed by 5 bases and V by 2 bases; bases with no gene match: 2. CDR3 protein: CASSLGRGTGELFF. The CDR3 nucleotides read TGTGCCAGCAGTTTAGGGCGGGGGACCGGGGAGCTGTTTTTT.

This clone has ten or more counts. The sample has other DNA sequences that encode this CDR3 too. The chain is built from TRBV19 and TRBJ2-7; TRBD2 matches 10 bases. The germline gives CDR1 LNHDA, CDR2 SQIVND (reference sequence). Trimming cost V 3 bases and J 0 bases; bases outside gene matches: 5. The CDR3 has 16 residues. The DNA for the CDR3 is TGTGCCAGTAGTATGATAGCGGGAGGCAGCTCCTACGAGCAGTACTTC. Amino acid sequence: CASSMIAGGSSYEQYF.

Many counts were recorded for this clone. CDR3 sequence (DNA): TGTGCCAGCAGACCTACTCAGGCGGGGGATGAAAAACTGTTTTTT. Amino acid sequence: CASRPTQAGDEKLFF. This chain joins TRBV28 and TRBJ1-4; D is possibly TRBD1 (5 bases). The germline V gene encodes CDR1 MDHEN and CDR2 SYDVKM. V dropped 6 bases and J dropped 6 bases, with 17 bases sitting between them. The CDR3 has 15 residues.

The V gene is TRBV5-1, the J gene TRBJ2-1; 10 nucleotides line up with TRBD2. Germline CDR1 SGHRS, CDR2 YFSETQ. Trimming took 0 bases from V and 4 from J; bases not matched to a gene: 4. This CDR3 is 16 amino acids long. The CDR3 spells CASSLEASGSYNEQFF. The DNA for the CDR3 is TGCGCCAGCAGCTTGGAGGCTAGCGGGAGTTACAATGAGCAGTTCTTC.

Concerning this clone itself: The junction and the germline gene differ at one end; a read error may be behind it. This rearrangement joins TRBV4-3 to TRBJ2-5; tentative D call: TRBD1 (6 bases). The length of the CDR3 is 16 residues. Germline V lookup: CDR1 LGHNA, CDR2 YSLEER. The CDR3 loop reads CASSQDYRVSQDTQYF. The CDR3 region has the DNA TGCGCCAGCAGCCAAGATTACAGGGTTTCCCAAGATACCCAGTACTTC.

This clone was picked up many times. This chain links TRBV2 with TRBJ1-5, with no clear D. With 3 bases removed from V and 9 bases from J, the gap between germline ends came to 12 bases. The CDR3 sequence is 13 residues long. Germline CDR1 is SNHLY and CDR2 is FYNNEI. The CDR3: CASSESVSLPQHF. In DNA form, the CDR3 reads TGTGCCAGCAGTGAGTCGGTCTCGTTGCCCCAGCATTTT.

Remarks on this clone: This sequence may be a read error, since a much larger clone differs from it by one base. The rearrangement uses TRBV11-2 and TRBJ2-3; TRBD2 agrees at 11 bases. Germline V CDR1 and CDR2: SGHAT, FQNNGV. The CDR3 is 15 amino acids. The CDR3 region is CASILVAGGPDTQYF. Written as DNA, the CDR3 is TGTGCCAGCATCTTAGTAGCGGGAGGGCCAGATACGCAGTATTTT.